This T cell receptor beta chain came from a study of T cells expressing NK-cell markers. Study overall: The TCR beta repertoires were obtained from sorted CD3+CD56+NKG2C+, CD3+CD56+NKG2C- and CD3+CD56-NKG2C+ T cells. One of the eight sequenced donors was seronegative, whereas the other seven were HCMV-seropositive. Findings of the study overall: The CD3+CD56-NKG2C+ fraction of a handful of donors was likewise dominated by these clonotypes.

A note on this clonotype: Its antigen is as yet unknown.

The CDR3 consists of 16 residues. Germline assignment: CDR1 SNHLY and CDR2 FYNNEI. As the method of synthesis, 5'RACE template switching with UMIs yielded TCR beta cDNA. TCRdb reprocessed the 5' RACE reads, keeping one entry per CDR3 protein, no DNA. Here the sample table reports about 380,000 distinct CDR3 sequences. Input material: blood T cells: a sorted CD56 or NKG2C T cell subset, CD4+ or CD8+ T cells, or bulk PBMC T cells (not recorded which). The chain joins TRBV2 to TRBJ2-3; there is no DNA to check the TCRdb D call of TRBD1. The receptor was isolated from a man between 18 and 69 years old in good health. CDR3 sequence: CASSAMGTGGGDTQYF.